Listed here are 2 T cell receptor beta chains from one sample, sequenced in a study of cytomegalovirus exposure and HLA in healthy donors. Primers included in the PCR were 60 Vbeta and 13 Jbeta primers. Data came from immunoSEQ multiplex PCR; TCRdb stores just in-frame clones and leaves some out. The table lists around 170,000 clones, 75% to 85% of them singletons. The sample consisted of PBMCs. These TCRs come from a man between 18 and 29 years old in good health and CMV-seronegative.

J is TRBJ2-3 and V is TRBV28, with 16 bases identical to TRBD2. V shed 4 bases and J 6 bases; nucleotides not matched to a gene: 7. Germline values: CDR1 MDHEN, CDR2 SYDVKM. The CDR3 is made up of 17 amino acids. DNA of the CDR3: TGTGCCAGCAGTTGGGGACTAGCGGGAGGGCTTAGGGATACGCAGTATTTT. It yields the protein CASSWGLAGGLRDTQYF.

The CDR3 reads CASSSLAVSSYEQYF. The CDR3, as DNA: TGTGCCAGCAGCTCCCTGGCAGTCAGCTCCTACGAGCAGTACTTC. This rearrangement joins TRBV7-2 to TRBJ2-7; no clear D. The germline CDR1 and CDR2 sequences are SGHTA and FQGNSA. This CDR3 spans 15 amino acids. Trimming pared 4 bases from V and 0 bases from J, leaving 13 bases between.